What follows are 5 T cell receptor beta chains derived from one specimen sequenced in a study of neurological immune-mediated disorders. In TCRdb, the 5' RACE reads were re-called with MiXCR into one record per CDR3 protein. The sample shows tens of thousands of distinct CDR3 sequences, about 13% of them seen only once. The time point was: longitudinal time-point 2. The source material was PBMCs. The receptors shown here come from a female donor with HTLV-1-associated myelopathy (HAM/TSP).

This clonotype was detected many times. The genes are TRBV28 and TRBJ2-2; TRBD1 or TRBD2 may be the D gene (5 bases each). Germline V lookup: CDR1 MDHEN, CDR2 SYDVKM. This CDR3 comprises 12 residues. With 9 bases removed from V and 7 bases from J, the gap between germline ends came to 12 bases. The CDR3 DNA follows: TGTGCCAGTCCCTCGAGGGGCGGGGAGCTGTTTTTT. Encoded protein: CASPSRGGELFF.

This clonotype was found many times. A much more abundant neighbour one base away suggests this may be a read error. The V call is TRBV20-1, the J call TRBJ2-4, with D tentatively TRBD1 or TRBD2 (5 bases each). CDR1 and CDR2 (germline): DFQATT, SNEGSKA (reference sequence). V lost 7 bases to trimming and J lost 4 bases, with 26 bases between them. The CDR3 has 17 residues. CDR3 amino acids: CSGWVWDGRQKKNIQYF. The CDR3 DNA is TGCAGTGGGTGGGTCTGGGACGGCCGACAAAAAAAAAACATTCAGTACTTC.

V is TRBV7-9 and J is TRBJ2-7; D is possibly TRBD2 (5 bases). Germline loops: CDR1 SEHNR, CDR2 FQNEAQ (reference sequence). CDR3 length: 12 residues. Trimming took 4 bases from V and 6 from J, leaving 10 bases between them. The CDR3 bases are TGTGCCAGCAGCTCGTTACTAGGCGAGCAGTACTTC. Its protein product is CASSSLLGEQYF.

This clonotype was detected only once. The junction shows a germline mismatch at one end, possibly a read error. This chain connects TRBV5-1 to TRBJ1-1; TRBD1 matches at 12 bases. The CDR3 sequence is 16 residues long. Per the germline V gene, CDR1 is SGHRS and CDR2 is YFSETQ. CDR3 in DNA: TGCGCCAGTAGCTTGGGGGACAGGGGGCCGGACACTGAAGCTTTCTTT. Translated: CASSLGDRGPDTEAFF.

This clonotype was detected ten times or more. This chain joins TRBV15 and TRBJ2-3; D possibly corresponds to TRBD2 (7 bases). This CDR3 comprises 17 residues. Germline CDR1 LNHNV, CDR2 YYDKDF (reference sequence). V was trimmed by 0 bases and J by 2 bases, leaving 15 bases between them. CDR3 in amino acids: CATSRDGTGGLTDTQYF. The DNA of the CDR3 is TGTGCCACCAGCAGAGATGGGACGGGGGGCCTCACAGATACGCAGTATTTT.